This TCR beta chain is from a study of T cells after yellow fever vaccination. Whole-study findings and limits: Abundant bulk-derived clonotypes could contaminate FACS-sorted repertoires.

The CDR3 is 14 residues long. The ends were cut back, 6 bases at V and 2 bases at J, with 13 bases in the middle. TCRdb analysed the 5' RACE reads with MiXCR anew, one entry per CDR3 protein. The sample consists of 450,000 to 550,000 distinct CDR3 sequences, 20% to 25% of them appearing once. As regards this clonotype: Its target is unknown.

Source: PBMCs, taken less than 25 days after the first yellow fever vaccination. This rearrangement joins TRBV12-3 or TRBV12-4 to TRBJ2-5, with D perhaps TRBD2 (5 bases). The origin of this receptor is a man aged 18 to 30 who received the YFV17D yellow fever vaccine. The CDR3: CASSAGMSQETQYF. CDR3 nucleotide sequence: TGTGCCAGCAGCGCGGGTATGAGTCAAGAGACCCAGTACTTC.